This entry lists 6 T cell receptor beta chains sequenced from one sample in a study of control samples from healthy donors and cancer patients (dated by TCRdb to the early 2020s). The library came from the immunoSEQ multiplex PCR assay. Not all clones reach the TCRdb copy of this immuneACCESS table, which keeps in-frame sequences only. Checked studies attribute under half of the gap to unresolved V genes and leave the rest unexplained. The sample records about 180,000 clones, about 90% of which are singletons. Of the sample, 1.3% to 1.5% is held by the ten largest clones. Sequencing was done on a sample of blood. The receptors were gathered from a woman aged 50 to 65 in good health.

This clone was recorded once. The genes are TRBV9 and TRBJ2-7, with D maybe TRBD1 (6 bases). The V and J ends lost 4 bases and 5 bases respectively, with 13 bases between them. This CDR3 is built from 13 residues. CDR1 SGDLS and CDR2 YYNGEE come from the germline V gene. The CDR3 spells CASSPYRDHEQYF. The CDR3 nucleotides are TGTGCCAGCAGCCCCTACAGGGATCACGAGCAGTACTTC.

The chain recombines TRBV30 with TRBJ1-6; the match to TRBD1 covers 7 bases. The trim removed 3 bases at V and 10 bases at J, leaving 6 bases unmatched. CDR3 length: 13 amino acids. CDR1 GTSNPN and CDR2 SVGIG come from the germline V gene (reference sequence). This CDR3 is CAWSRGVSSPLHF. The CDR3 DNA reads as TGTGCCTGGAGCAGGGGGGTATCCTCACCCCTCCACTTT. Combining the CDR3 with reference TRBV30 and TRBJ1-6 gives the whole variable domain SQTIHQWPATLVQPVGSPLSLECTVEGTSNPNLYWYRQAAGRGLQLLFYSVGIGQISSEVPQNLSASRPQDRQFILSSKKLLLSDSGFYLCAWSRGVSSPLHFGNGTRLTVT.

The chain is built from TRBV3-1 (or the pseudogene TRBV3-2) and TRBJ2-4; D possibly corresponds to TRBD2 (5 bases). Germline loops: CDR1 LGHDT, CDR2 YNNKEL (reference sequence). V was shortened by 0 bases and J by 1 base, with 13 bases between the two germline ends. The CDR3 sequence is 17 residues long. CDR3 nucleotides: TGTGCCAGCAGCCAAGACTTCGGGGTTGGGGCCAAAAACATTCAGTACTTC. This codes for CASSQDFGVGAKNIQYF.

J is TRBJ1-1 and V is TRBV7-3, with D perhaps matching TRBD1 (6 bases). Trimming left V 6 bases short and J 3 bases short, with 14 bases between. The CDR3 totals 14 residues. Germline V gene data show CDR1 as SGHTA and CDR2 as FQGTGA. DNA of the CDR3: TGTGCCAGCAGTCAACAGGGTTTGTACACTGAAGCTTTCTTT. Protein: CASSQQGLYTEAFF.

The chain uses TRBV10-3 and TRBJ2-7, with 8 bases identical to TRBD2. The V and J ends lost 6 bases and 7 bases, in that order; junction bases with no gene match: 5. The CDR3 sequence is 12 residues long. Looked up from germline, CDR1 is ENHRY and CDR2 is SYGVKD. The CDR3 region has the DNA TGTGCCATCAGGGCGGGAGGCTGGGAGCAGTACTTC. Translation gives CAIRAGGWEQYF.

The V and J genes are TRBV9 and TRBJ1-1, with D hard to call. The V end was cut by 0 bases, the J end by 6 bases, with 6 bases between. Germline CDR1 SGDLS, CDR2 YYNGEE. CDR3 length: 12 amino acids. The CDR3 DNA reads as TGTGCCAGCAGCGTAGGCGGGGCTGAAGCTTTCTTT. Its translation is CASSVGGAEAFF.